These T cell receptor beta chains were read from a single sample in a study of CD8+ T cells in alopecia areata. Sequencing used immunoSEQ multiplex PCR; TCRdb keeps in-frame clones, though not all of them. Among approximately 150,000 clones, about 70% were seen once, and the ten largest hold about 10%. Material: CD8+ T cells sorted from blood, obtained at week 0. The receptor set was obtained from a human donor with alopecia areata. The CDR3 runs from the conserved cysteine through the conserved F or W. D genes are given only for firm matches. Only part of the rows carry a size: once, few, many, or a class if the clone is expanded.

V gene: TRBV30
clone size: -
J gene: TRBJ2-5
D gene: -
CDR3 DNA: TGTGCTTCATTGGGACCCCCGAGGCTGGAGACCCAGTACTTC
CDR3 protein: CASLGPPRLETQYF

V gene: TRBV5-1
clone size: -
J gene: TRBJ2-1
D gene: -
CDR3 DNA: TGCGCCAGCAGACTTGGAAGGGGTGAGCAGTTCTTC
CDR3 protein: CASRLGRGEQFF

V gene: TRBV10-3
clone size: -
J gene: TRBJ2-5
D gene: -
CDR3 DNA: TGTGCCATCAGTGAGGGGCAAAAAAAAGCGGAGACCCAGTACTTC
CDR3 protein: CAISEGQKKAETQYF

V gene: TRBV2
clone size: -
J gene: TRBJ1-5
D gene: -
CDR3 DNA: TGTGCCAGCAGTGTTGGTGATCAGCCCCAGCATTTT
CDR3 protein: CASSVGDQPQHF

V gene: TRBV4-1
clone size: few
J gene: TRBJ2-2
D gene: -
CDR3 DNA: TGCGCCAGCAGCCCGGAACAGGTCCCCGGGGAGCTGTTTTTT
CDR3 protein: CASSPEQVPGELFF

V gene: TRBV5-6
clone size: few
J gene: TRBJ1-1
D gene: -
CDR3 DNA: TGTGCCAGCAGTTTTCCAACAGGGCGGACTGAAGCTTTCTTT
CDR3 protein: CASSFPTGRTEAFF

V gene: TRBV18
clone size: -
J gene: TRBJ2-1
D gene: -
CDR3 DNA: TGTGCCAGCTCACCACCTCCAACCGGGGACAATGAGCAGTTCTTC
CDR3 protein: CASSPPPTGDNEQFF

V gene: TRBV27
clone size: -
J gene: TRBJ1-2
D gene: -
CDR3 DNA: TGTGCCAGCAGTTTTGGTGGTTCTAACTATGGCTACACCTTC
CDR3 protein: CASSFGGSNYGYTF

V gene: TRBV9
clone size: -
J gene: TRBJ2-5
D gene: -
CDR3 DNA: TGTGCCAGCAGCGTAGCGGGGACCACTCGAAAAGAGACCCAGTACTTC
CDR3 protein: CASSVAGTTRKETQYF

V gene: TRBV4-2
clone size: -
J gene: TRBJ2-1
D gene: TRBD1
CDR3 DNA: TGTGCCAGCAGCCAGGTGACAGGGGGTGGCAATGAGCAGTTCTTC
CDR3 protein: CASSQVTGGGNEQFF

V gene: TRBV7-9
clone size: -
J gene: TRBJ1-1
D gene: TRBD1
CDR3 DNA: TGTGCCAGCAGCGAGGGAGGGGGCAGCCTGAACACTGAAGCTTTCTTT
CDR3 protein: CASSEGGGSLNTEAFF

V gene: TRBV7-2
clone size: -
J gene: TRBJ2-5
D gene: -
CDR3 DNA: TGTGCCAGCAGCTTAGAGTTCAGGACCCAAGAGACCCAGTACTTC
CDR3 protein: CASSLEFRTQETQYF

V gene: TRBV13
clone size: -
J gene: TRBJ1-4
D gene: -
CDR3 DNA: TGTGCCAGCAGCCCCGGACTTCGGGGGAGTCGAGAAAAACTGTTTTTT
CDR3 protein: CASSPGLRGSREKLFF

V gene: TRBV6-5
clone size: -
J gene: TRBJ1-6
D gene: -
CDR3 DNA: TGTGCCAGCAGGGTAGAGCGGTTGCATTCACCCCTCCACTTT
CDR3 protein: CASRVERLHSPLHF

V gene: TRBV30
clone size: -
J gene: TRBJ2-3
D gene: TRBD2
CDR3 DNA: TGTGCCTGGAGTATAGCGGGGGGCACAGATACGCAGTATTTT
CDR3 protein: CAWSIAGGTDTQYF

V gene: TRBV4-1
clone size: -
J gene: TRBJ2-7
D gene: -
CDR3 DNA: TGCGCCAGCAGCCAAGTTCGGGACGGGGGCTACGAGCAGTACTTC
CDR3 protein: CASSQVRDGGYEQYF

V gene: TRBV19
clone size: -
J gene: TRBJ2-1
D gene: TRBD2
CDR3 DNA: TGTGCCAGTAGCCCGGCACTAGCGGGCCCCGAGCAGTTCTTC
CDR3 protein: CASSPALAGPEQFF

V gene: TRBV30
clone size: -
J gene: TRBJ2-7
D gene: -
CDR3 DNA: TGTGCCTGGAGTTCCGCTCTCGAGCAGTACTTC
CDR3 protein: CAWSSALEQYF

V gene: TRBV6-5
clone size: -
J gene: TRBJ2-1
D gene: -
CDR3 DNA: TGTGCCAGCAGTCGGGGGACCCCCGAGGAGCGGTTCTTC
CDR3 protein: CASSRGTPEERFF

V gene: TRBV19
clone size: -
J gene: TRBJ1-5
D gene: TRBD1
CDR3 DNA: TGTGCCAGTAGGCCACAGGGGCCCTACCATCAGCCCCAGCATTTT
CDR3 protein: CASRPQGPYHQPQHF

V gene: TRBV11-3
clone size: -
J gene: TRBJ1-5
D gene: -
CDR3 DNA: TGTGCCAGCAGATCAATCATCGGGCGGACAAGCAATCAGCCCCAGCATTTT
CDR3 protein: CASRSIIGRTSNQPQHF

V gene: TRBV19
clone size: -
J gene: TRBJ2-5
D gene: -
CDR3 DNA: TGTGCCAGTAGGAAGCAGGGGTTTCAAGAGACCCAGTACTTC
CDR3 protein: CASRKQGFQETQYF

V gene: TRBV6-5
clone size: -
J gene: TRBJ2-1
D gene: TRBD2
CDR3 DNA: TGTGCCAGCAGTTGGACTAGCGGGGGAGGTGATGAGCAGTTCTTC
CDR3 protein: CASSWTSGGGDEQFF

V gene: TRBV12-5
clone size: -
J gene: TRBJ2-7
D gene: -
CDR3 DNA: TGTGCTAGTGGCCCCTCGGACGAGCAGTACTTC
CDR3 protein: CASGPSDEQYF

V gene: TRBV29-1
clone size: few
J gene: TRBJ2-7
D gene: -
CDR3 DNA: TGCAGCGTTGAAGATGGGTCAGCCGAGCAGTACTTC
CDR3 protein: CSVEDGSAEQYF

V gene: TRBV2
clone size: few
J gene: TRBJ1-1
D gene: -
CDR3 DNA: TGTGCCAGCAAGTACAGGGCCACTGAAGCTTTCTTT
CDR3 protein: CASKYRATEAFF

V gene: TRBV19
clone size: -
J gene: TRBJ1-6
D gene: -
CDR3 DNA: TGTGCCAGTAGACCCCGGGACAAGAATTCACCCCTCCACTTT
CDR3 protein: CASRPRDKNSPLHF

V gene: TRBV12-5
clone size: -
J gene: TRBJ1-1
D gene: -
CDR3 DNA: TGTGCTAGTGATCGGTCTCTCGGCACTGAAGCTTTCTTT
CDR3 protein: CASDRSLGTEAFF

V gene: TRBV7-9
clone size: -
J gene: TRBJ2-7
D gene: -
CDR3 DNA: TGTGCCAGCAGCTCCCCTGTTTCCTACGAGCAGTACTTC
CDR3 protein: CASSSPVSYEQYF

V gene: TRBV13
clone size: -
J gene: TRBJ2-7
D gene: TRBD2
CDR3 DNA: TGTGCCAGCAGCTTTAGCGGGGGGGCCTACGAGCAGTACTTC
CDR3 protein: CASSFSGGAYEQYF

V gene: TRBV19
clone size: few
J gene: TRBJ2-1
D gene: -
CDR3 DNA: TGTGCCAGTAGTATAACCGGGGGCGGGGGATCGGTCAATGAGCAGTTCTTC
CDR3 protein: CASSITGGGGSVNEQFF

V gene: TRBV9
clone size: -
J gene: TRBJ2-1
D gene: -
CDR3 DNA: TGTGCCAGCAGTCTCGGCGGGGGCGCAGAGCGGCAGTTCTTC
CDR3 protein: CASSLGGGAERQFF

V gene: TRBV23-1
clone size: -
J gene: TRBJ1-5
D gene: -
CDR3 DNA: TGCGCCAGCCTACGAGGAAGGCGCTGCAATCAGCCCCAGCATTTT
CDR3 protein: CASLRGRRCNQPQHF

V gene: TRBV7-9
clone size: few
J gene: TRBJ2-7
D gene: TRBD2
CDR3 DNA: TGTGCCAGCAGAAGAACGAAAATAGCGGGGGAGGACGAGCAGTACTTC
CDR3 protein: CASRRTKIAGEDEQYF

V gene: TRBV30
clone size: -
J gene: TRBJ1-5
D gene: -
CDR3 DNA: TGTGCCTGGACCCCCCCCTGGGGCTTGGGTCAGCCCCAGCATTTT
CDR3 protein: CAWTPPWGLGQPQHF

V gene: TRBV19
clone size: -
J gene: TRBJ1-2
D gene: -
CDR3 DNA: TGTGCCAGTAGTATGGCGGGACCCCGGTTTGGCTACACCTTC
CDR3 protein: CASSMAGPRFGYTF

V gene: TRBV10-3
clone size: -
J gene: TRBJ2-7
D gene: -
CDR3 DNA: TGTGCCATCAGTGACGACGCCTCCTACGAGCAGTACTTC
CDR3 protein: CAISDDASYEQYF

V gene: TRBV30
clone size: -
J gene: TRBJ2-2
D gene: TRBD2
CDR3 DNA: TGTGCCGGGGGGGTACTAGGGGAGCTGTTTTTT
CDR3 protein: CAGGVLGELFF

V gene: TRBV6-5
clone size: -
J gene: TRBJ1-2
D gene: TRBD1
CDR3 DNA: TGTGCCAGCACGCTAGGACAGGGCTATGGCTACACCTTC
CDR3 protein: CASTLGQGYGYTF

V gene: TRBV30
clone size: few
J gene: TRBJ2-1
D gene: -
CDR3 DNA: TGTGCCGGGTGGGACTCCCCCGGTGAGCAGTTCTTC
CDR3 protein: CAGWDSPGEQFF

V gene: TRBV29-1
clone size: few
J gene: TRBJ1-2
D gene: -
CDR3 DNA: TGCAGCGTTGAACTAGAGCATAACTATGGCTACACCTTC
CDR3 protein: CSVELEHNYGYTF

V gene: TRBV5-1
clone size: -
J gene: TRBJ1-1
D gene: -
CDR3 DNA: TGCGCCAGCAGCTTGACGCCTGAGGGGAAGAACACTGAAGCTTTCTTT
CDR3 protein: CASSLTPEGKNTEAFF